The T cell receptor (beta chain) described here comes from a study of immune cell composition in non-small cell lung cancer. Study-wide results and limits: Adenocarcinomas with higher top tumour-associated clone frequency had more reactive TILs.

Assay used: immunoSEQ multiplex PCR; TCRdb lists only in-frame clones, some missing. The sample has 3,500 or so clones, 68% seen once; the top ten hold approximately 8.3%. About this clone: Its antigen is undetermined.

Germline CDR1 SQVTM, CDR2 ANQGSEA. The V end was cut by 4 bases, the J end by 0 bases, with 9 bases between. The CDR3 is 13 amino acids. The genes are TRBV29-1 and TRBJ1-2; no clear D gene. The specimen was lung tumor tissue. This TCR derives from a human donor with non-small cell lung cancer. The CDR3, as DNA: TGCAGCGTTGTCGTCAGATCTAACTATGGCTACACCTTC. It yields the protein CSVVVRSNYGYTF.